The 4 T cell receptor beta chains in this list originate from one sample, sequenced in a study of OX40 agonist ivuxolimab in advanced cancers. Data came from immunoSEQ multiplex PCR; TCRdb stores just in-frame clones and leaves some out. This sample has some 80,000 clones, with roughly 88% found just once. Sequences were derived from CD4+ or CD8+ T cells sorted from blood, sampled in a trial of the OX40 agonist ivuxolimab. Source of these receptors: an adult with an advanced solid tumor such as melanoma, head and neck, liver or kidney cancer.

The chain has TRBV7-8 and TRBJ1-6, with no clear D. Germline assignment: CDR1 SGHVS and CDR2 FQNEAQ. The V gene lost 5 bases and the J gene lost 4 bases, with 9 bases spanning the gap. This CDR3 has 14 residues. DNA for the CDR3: TGTGCCAGCAGCCCTCAGATTTATAATTCACCCCTCCACTTT. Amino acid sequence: CASSPQIYNSPLHF.

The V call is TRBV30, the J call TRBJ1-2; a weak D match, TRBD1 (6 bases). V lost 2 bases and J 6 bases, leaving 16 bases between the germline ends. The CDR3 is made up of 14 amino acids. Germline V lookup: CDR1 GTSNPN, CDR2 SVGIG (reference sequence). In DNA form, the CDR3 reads TGTGCCTGGAGTTCCGAGGACAGAAACCATGGCTACACCTTC. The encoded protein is CAWSSEDRNHGYTF.

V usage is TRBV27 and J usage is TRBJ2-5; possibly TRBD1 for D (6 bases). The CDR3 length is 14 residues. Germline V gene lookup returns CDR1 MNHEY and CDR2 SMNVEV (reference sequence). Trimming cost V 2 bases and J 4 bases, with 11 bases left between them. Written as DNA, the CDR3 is TGTGCCAGCAGTTTAGTTGACAGGAGAGAGACCCAGTACTTC. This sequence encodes CASSLVDRRETQYF.

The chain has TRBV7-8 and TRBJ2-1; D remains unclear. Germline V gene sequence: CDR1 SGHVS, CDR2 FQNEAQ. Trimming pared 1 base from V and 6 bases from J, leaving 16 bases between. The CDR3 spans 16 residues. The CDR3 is CASSLEVTFTGNEQFF. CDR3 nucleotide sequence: TGTGCCAGCAGCTTAGAGGTGACATTTACTGGCAATGAGCAGTTCTTC.